The present T cell receptor beta chain was sequenced within a study of blood T cells in healthy people across ages. Sample-barcoded 5' priming and a J-beta primer mix drove a second PCR of roughly 7 to 11 cycles. Per-sample output comprised a minimum of 3 million paired-end reads containing CDR3. Using its own MiXCR run on the 5' RACE reads, TCRdb lists one record per CDR3 protein. The sample has about 400,000 distinct CDR3 sequences, about half seen once. Germline V gene sequence: CDR1 DFQATT, CDR2 SNEGSKA (reference sequence). After removal of 6 bases from V and 2 bases from J, the junction contained 7 bases not matched to a gene. The CDR3 has 15 residues.

The specimen sequenced was blood. The rearrangement uses TRBV20-1 and TRBJ1-2, with 12 nucleotides matching TRBD1. The sequence was obtained from a man between 60 and 75 years old in good health. The CDR3, as DNA: TGCAGTGCGCCGGGACAGGGGGCTGTAAACTATGGCTACACCTTC. It specifies CSAPGQGAVNYGYTF.